This T cell receptor (beta chain) appears in the sequencing data of a study of control samples from healthy donors and cancer patients. V was pared by 8 bases and J by 0 bases, with 5 bases between. CDR3 size: 13 residues. CDR1 MNHNY and CDR2 SVGAGI come from the germline V gene (reference sequence). Generated by immunoSEQ multiplex PCR, the TCRdb table keeps only in-frame clones and is missing some. The table includes 110,000 or so clones, around 82% detected once. The chain carries TRBV6-6 and TRBJ1-6, with D unresolved. Sequencing was performed on blood. This receptor was identified in a woman in her fifties or sixties in good health. CDR3 nucleotides: TGTGCCAGCGTTGGCTCCTATAATTCACCCCTCCACTTT. Its protein is CASVGSYNSPLHF.